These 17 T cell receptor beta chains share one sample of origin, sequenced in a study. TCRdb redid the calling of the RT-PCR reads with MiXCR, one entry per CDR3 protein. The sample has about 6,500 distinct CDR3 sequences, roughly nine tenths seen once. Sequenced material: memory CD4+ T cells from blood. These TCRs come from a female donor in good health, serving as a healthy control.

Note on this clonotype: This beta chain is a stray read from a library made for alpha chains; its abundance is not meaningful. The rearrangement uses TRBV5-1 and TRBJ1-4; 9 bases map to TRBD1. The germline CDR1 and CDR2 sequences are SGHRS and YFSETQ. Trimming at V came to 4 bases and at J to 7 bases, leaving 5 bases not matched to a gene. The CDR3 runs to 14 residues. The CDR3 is CASSLDRGSEKLFF. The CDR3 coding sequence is TGCGCCAGCAGCCTGGACAGGGGAAGTGAAAAACTGTTTTTT.

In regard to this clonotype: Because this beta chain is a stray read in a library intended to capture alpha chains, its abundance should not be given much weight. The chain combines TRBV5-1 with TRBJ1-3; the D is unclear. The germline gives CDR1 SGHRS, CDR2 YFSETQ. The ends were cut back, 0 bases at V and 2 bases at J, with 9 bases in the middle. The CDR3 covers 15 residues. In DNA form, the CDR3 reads TGCGCCAGCAGCTTGGCGGGGTCCGCTGGAAACACCATATATTTT. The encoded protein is CASSLAGSAGNTIYF.

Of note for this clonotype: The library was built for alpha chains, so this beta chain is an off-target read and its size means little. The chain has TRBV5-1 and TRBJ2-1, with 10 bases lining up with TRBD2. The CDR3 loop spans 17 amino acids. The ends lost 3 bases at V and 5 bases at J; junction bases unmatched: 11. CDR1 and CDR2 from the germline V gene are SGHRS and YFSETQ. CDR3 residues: CASSWGPAGGPNNEQFF. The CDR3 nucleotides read TGCGCCAGCAGCTGGGGGCCAGCGGGGGGGCCCAACAATGAGCAGTTCTTC.

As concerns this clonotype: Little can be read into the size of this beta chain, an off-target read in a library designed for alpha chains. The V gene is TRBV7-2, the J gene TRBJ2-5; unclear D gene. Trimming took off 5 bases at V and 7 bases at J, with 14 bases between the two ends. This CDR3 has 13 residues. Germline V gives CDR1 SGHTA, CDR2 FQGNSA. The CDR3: CASSPARSGTQYF. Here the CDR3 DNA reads TGTGCCAGCAGCCCGGCCCGGTCAGGGACCCAGTACTTC.

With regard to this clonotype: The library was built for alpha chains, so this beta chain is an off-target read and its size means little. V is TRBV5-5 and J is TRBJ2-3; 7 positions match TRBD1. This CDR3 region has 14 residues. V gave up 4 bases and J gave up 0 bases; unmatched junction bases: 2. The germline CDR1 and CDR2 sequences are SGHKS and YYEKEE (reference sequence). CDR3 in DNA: TGTGCCAGCAGCGGGGGACAGAGCACAGATACGCAGTATTTT. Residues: CASSGGQSTDTQYF.

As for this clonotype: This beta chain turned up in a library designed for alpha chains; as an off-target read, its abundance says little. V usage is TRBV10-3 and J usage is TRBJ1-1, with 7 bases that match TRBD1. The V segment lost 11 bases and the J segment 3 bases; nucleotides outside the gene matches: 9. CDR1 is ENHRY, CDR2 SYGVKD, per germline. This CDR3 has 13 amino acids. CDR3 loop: CAAKGTVDTEAFF. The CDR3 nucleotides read TGTGCCGCGAAAGGGACAGTCGACACTGAAGCTTTCTTT.

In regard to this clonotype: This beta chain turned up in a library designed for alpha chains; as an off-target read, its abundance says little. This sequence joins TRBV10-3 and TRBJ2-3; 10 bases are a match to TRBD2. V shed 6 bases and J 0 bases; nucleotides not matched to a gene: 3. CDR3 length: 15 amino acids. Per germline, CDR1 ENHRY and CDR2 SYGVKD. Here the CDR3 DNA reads TGTGCCATCAGGAGGACTAGCGGAAGCACAGATACGCAGTATTTT. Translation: CAIRRTSGSTDTQYF.

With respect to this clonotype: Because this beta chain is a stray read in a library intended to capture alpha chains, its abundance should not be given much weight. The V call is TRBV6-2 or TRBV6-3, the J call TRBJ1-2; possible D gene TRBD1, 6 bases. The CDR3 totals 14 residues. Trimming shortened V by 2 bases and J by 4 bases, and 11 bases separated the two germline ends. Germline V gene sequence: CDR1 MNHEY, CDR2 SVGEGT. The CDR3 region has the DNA TGTGCCAGCAGTTACACAGGGTCTGGCTATGGCTACACCTTC. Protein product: CASSYTGSGYGYTF.

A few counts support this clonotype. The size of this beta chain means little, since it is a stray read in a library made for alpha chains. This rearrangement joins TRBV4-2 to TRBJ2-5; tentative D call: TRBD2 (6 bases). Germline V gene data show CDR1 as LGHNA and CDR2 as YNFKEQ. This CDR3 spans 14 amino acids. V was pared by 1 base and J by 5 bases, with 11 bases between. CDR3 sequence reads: CASSQGDFPETQYF. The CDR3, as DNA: TGTGCCAGCAGCCAAGGGGACTTCCCGGAGACCCAGTACTTC.

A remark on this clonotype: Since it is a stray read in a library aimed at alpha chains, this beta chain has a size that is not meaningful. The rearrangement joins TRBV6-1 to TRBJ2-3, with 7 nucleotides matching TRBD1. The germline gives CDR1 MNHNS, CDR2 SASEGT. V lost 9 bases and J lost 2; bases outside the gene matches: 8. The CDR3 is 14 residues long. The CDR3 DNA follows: TGTGCCAGTATCCGGGACAGATACACAGATACGCAGTATTTT. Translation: CASIRDRYTDTQYF.

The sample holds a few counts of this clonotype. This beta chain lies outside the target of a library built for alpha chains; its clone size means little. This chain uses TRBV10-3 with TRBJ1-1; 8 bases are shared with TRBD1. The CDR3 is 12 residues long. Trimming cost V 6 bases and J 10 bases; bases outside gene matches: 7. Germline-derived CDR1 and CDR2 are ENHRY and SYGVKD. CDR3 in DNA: TGTGCCATCAGGACGGACAGGGACGCAGCTTTCTTT. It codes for CAIRTDRDAAFF.

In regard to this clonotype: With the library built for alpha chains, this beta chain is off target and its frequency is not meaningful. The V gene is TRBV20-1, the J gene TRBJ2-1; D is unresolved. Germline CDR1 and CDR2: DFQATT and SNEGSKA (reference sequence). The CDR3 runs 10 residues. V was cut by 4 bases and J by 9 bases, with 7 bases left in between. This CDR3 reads CSAKLVEQFF. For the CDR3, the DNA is TGCAGTGCTAAGCTTGTTGAGCAGTTCTTC.

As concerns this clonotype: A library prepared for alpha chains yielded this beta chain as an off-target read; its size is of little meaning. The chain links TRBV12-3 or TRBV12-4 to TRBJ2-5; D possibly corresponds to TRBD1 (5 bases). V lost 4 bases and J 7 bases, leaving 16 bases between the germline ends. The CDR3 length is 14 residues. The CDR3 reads CASSYSQAAGTQYF. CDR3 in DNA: TGTGCCAGCAGTTACTCACAGGCGGCCGGGACCCAGTACTTC.

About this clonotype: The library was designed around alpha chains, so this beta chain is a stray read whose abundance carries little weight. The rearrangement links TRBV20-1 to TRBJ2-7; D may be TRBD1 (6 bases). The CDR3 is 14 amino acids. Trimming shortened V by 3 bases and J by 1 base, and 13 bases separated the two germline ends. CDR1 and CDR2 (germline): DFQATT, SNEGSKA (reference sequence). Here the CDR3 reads CSARPGTLSYEQYF. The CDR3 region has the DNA TGCAGTGCTAGGCCCGGGACACTGTCCTACGAGCAGTACTTC.

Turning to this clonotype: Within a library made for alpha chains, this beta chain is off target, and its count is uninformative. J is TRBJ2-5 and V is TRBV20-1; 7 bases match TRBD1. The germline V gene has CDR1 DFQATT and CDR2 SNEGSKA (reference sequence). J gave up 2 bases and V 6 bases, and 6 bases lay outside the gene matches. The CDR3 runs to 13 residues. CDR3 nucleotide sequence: TGCAGTGCAGAAGACAGGGCTCAAGAGACCCAGTACTTC. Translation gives CSAEDRAQETQYF.

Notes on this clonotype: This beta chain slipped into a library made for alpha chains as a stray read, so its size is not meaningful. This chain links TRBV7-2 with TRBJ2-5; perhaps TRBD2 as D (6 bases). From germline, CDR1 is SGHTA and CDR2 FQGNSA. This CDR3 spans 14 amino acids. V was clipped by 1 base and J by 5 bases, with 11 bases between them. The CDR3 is CASSLGLVPETQYF. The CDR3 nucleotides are TGTGCCAGCAGCTTAGGACTAGTCCCGGAGACCCAGTACTTC.

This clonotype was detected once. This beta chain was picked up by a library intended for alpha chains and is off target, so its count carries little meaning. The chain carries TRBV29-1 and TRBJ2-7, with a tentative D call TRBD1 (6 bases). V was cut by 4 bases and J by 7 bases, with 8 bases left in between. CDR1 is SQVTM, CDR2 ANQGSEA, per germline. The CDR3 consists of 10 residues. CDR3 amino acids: CSVAQGEQYF. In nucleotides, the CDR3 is TGCAGCGTTGCCCAGGGGGAGCAGTACTTC.